Following are 30 T cell receptor beta chains from one sample sequenced in a study of neoadjuvant anti-PD-1 for oral cavity cancer (dated by TCRdb to 2020 to 2023). The library was made by the immunoSEQ multiplex PCR assay. The table was pulled from immuneACCESS by TCRdb, which kept in-frame rearrangements only. Such tables lose some clones; where checked, under half of the loss comes from unresolved V genes, and the rest has no known cause. Recorded for this sample are approximately 15,000 clones; approximately 75% of them occurred a single time. The top ten hold around 3% of the sample. This sample's time point label indicates: after neoadjuvant nivolumab, at surgical resection. The starting material was PBMCs, obtained after nivolumab (anti-PD-1) treatment. All receptors derive from a person aged 35-79 years with oral cavity squamous cell carcinoma.

This sequence joins TRBV2 and TRBJ1-2; 8 positions match TRBD1. V shed 7 bases and J 6 bases; nucleotides not matched to a gene: 10. The CDR3 is 14 residues long. The germline V gene has CDR1 SNHLY and CDR2 FYNNEI. The CDR3 bases are TGTGCCAGCACCCCCGACAGGGGAAAGGATGGCTACACCTTC. This codes for CASTPDRGKDGYTF.

The genes are TRBV6-5 and TRBJ1-1, with a possible D match to TRBD1 (5 bases). The CDR3 is made up of 14 amino acids. V was clipped by 6 bases and J by 1 base, with 12 bases between them. Germline V lookup: CDR1 MNHEY, CDR2 SVGAGI. CDR3 sequence: CASRRDGGNTEAFF. CDR3 sequence (DNA): TGTGCCAGCAGAAGGGACGGGGGGAACACTGAAGCTTTCTTT.

This chain connects TRBV10-3 to TRBJ2-7; 12 positions match TRBD2. This CDR3 contains 14 residues. Germline CDR1 ENHRY, CDR2 SYGVKD. With 4 bases clipped from V and 4 bases from J, the junction kept 2 bases outside the gene matches. The CDR3 DNA is TGTGCCATCAGTGGACTAGCGGGAGAATACGAGCAGTACTTC. It encodes CAISGLAGEYEQYF.

This chain uses TRBV20-1 with TRBJ2-5; D is unresolved. This CDR3 region has 11 residues. V shed 0 bases and J shed 10 bases, with 9 bases lying between them. The germline V gene has CDR1 DFQATT and CDR2 SNEGSKA (reference sequence). The CDR3 loop is CSARDNVDQYF. CDR3 nucleotide sequence: TGCAGTGCTAGAGACAACGTTGACCAGTACTTC.

This clone was counted between two and nine times. The chain couples TRBV5-4 to TRBJ2-4; tentative D call: TRBD1 (5 bases). Germline CDR1 SGHNT, CDR2 YYREEE (reference sequence). The CDR3 sequence is 13 residues long. V was pared by 2 bases and J by 8 bases, with 11 bases between. The CDR3 here is CASSFIGADIQYF. The CDR3 nucleotides read TGTGCCAGCAGCTTTATTGGGGCTGACATTCAGTACTTC.

A few counts support this clone. The chain employs TRBV7-6 and TRBJ1-2; 7 nucleotides agree with TRBD1. The CDR3 covers 15 residues. Losses at the gene ends were 5 bases for V and 5 bases for J; bases not matched to a gene: 11. Germline CDR1 and CDR2: SGHVS and FNYEAQ. This chain's CDR3 is CASSPTSGTEYGYTF. In nucleotides, the CDR3 is TGTGCCAGCAGCCCGACCTCCGGGACAGAGTATGGCTACACCTTC.

This clone was counted once. The V gene is TRBV7-8, the J gene TRBJ2-1; 9 bases are a match to TRBD2. The CDR3 has 16 amino acids. V lost 0 bases, J lost 6 bases, and 6 bases stayed unmatched. Per germline, CDR1 SGHVS and CDR2 FQNEAQ. The CDR3 DNA follows: TGTGCCAGCAGCTTAGCTTCGGGCGGGAGGGGCAATGAGCAGTTCTTC. Protein product: CASSLASGGRGNEQFF.

The V gene is TRBV27, the J gene TRBJ2-1, with unresolved D. Germline V gene lookup returns CDR1 MNHEY and CDR2 SMNVEV (reference sequence). The CDR3 runs to 14 residues. Trimming left V 4 bases short and J 7 bases short, with 14 bases between. This CDR3 reads CASSSPIAQNEQFF. The CDR3 DNA is TGTGCCAGCAGTTCCCCTATTGCGCAAAATGAGCAGTTCTTC.

Notes on this clone: One end of the junction varies from germline; a read error may be responsible. J is TRBJ2-5 and V is TRBV7-7, with 7 bases identical to TRBD2. The V gene's germline CDR1 is SSHAT and CDR2 FNYEAQ (reference sequence). This CDR3 comprises 15 residues. CDR3 in amino acids: CASSLRRGYQETQYF. For the CDR3, the DNA is TGTGCTAGCAGCTTACGGCGGGGGTACCAAGAGACCCAGTACTTC.

Here the CDR3 reads CAISEYQGKAEAFF. The CDR3 DNA reads as TGTGCCATCAGTGAGTATCAAGGGAAGGCTGAAGCTTTCTTT. The chain is built from TRBV10-3 and TRBJ1-1; D remains unclear. This CDR3 region has 14 residues. Per the germline V gene, CDR1 is ENHRY and CDR2 is SYGVKD. The V end was cut by 1 base, the J end by 6 bases, with 12 bases between.

Only one count was recorded for this clone. The J gene is TRBJ2-3, the V gene TRBV9; either TRBD1 or TRBD2 may supply D (5 bases each). Per germline, CDR1 SGDLS and CDR2 YYNGEE. Trimming left V 3 bases short and J 2 bases short, with 16 bases between. The CDR3 covers 16 residues. CDR3 nucleotides: TGTGCCAGCAGCGCATCAGGGTCGGGGCTCACAGATACGCAGTATTTT. Encoded protein: CASSASGSGLTDTQYF.

The chain couples TRBV29-1 to TRBJ1-1; weak D call: TRBD1 (5 bases). The CDR3 sequence is 13 residues long. Germline-derived CDR1 and CDR2 are SQVTM and ANQGSEA. Trimming pared 5 bases from V and 5 bases from J, leaving 15 bases between. In DNA form, the CDR3 reads TGCAGCGTTCGCAGGGATGGAAGAACTGAAGCTTTCTTT. Translating it yields CSVRRDGRTEAFF. The variable domain in full, completed from reference TRBV29-1 and TRBJ1-1, reads SAVISQKPSRDICQRGTSLTIQCQVDSQVTMMFWYRQQPGQSLTLIATANQGSEATYESGFVIDKFPISRPNLTFSTLTVSNMSPEDSSIYLCSVRRDGRTEAFFGQGTRLTVV.

A single count supports this clone. V usage is TRBV28 and J usage is TRBJ2-5; maybe TRBD1 (5 bases). Per germline, CDR1 MDHEN and CDR2 SYDVKM. The CDR3 is made up of 16 amino acids. V shed 8 bases and J shed 5 bases, with 24 bases lying between them. The CDR3 nucleotides read TGTGCCAGCTCCGGTAGGACACCAAGTTTCGGGGAGACCCAGTACTTC. Translating gives CASSGRTPSFGETQYF. The full variable domain, its missing parts supplied by reference TRBV28 and TRBJ2-5, is DVKVTQSSRYLVKRTGEKVFLECVQDMDHENMFWYRQDPGLGLRLIYFSYDVKMKEKGDIPEGYSVSREKKERFSLILESASTNQTSMYLCASSGRTPSFGETQYFGPGTRLLVL.

This sequence joins TRBV10-3 and TRBJ2-5, with 11 nucleotides matching TRBD1. The germline gives CDR1 ENHRY, CDR2 SYGVKD. The CDR3 is 16 amino acids. The ends lost 6 bases at V and 2 bases at J; junction bases unmatched: 8. In DNA, the CDR3 is TGTGCCATCAGCTCCCCGGGACAGGGGGTTCAAGAGACCCAGTACTTC. Amino acids: CAISSPGQGVQETQYF.

The chain has TRBV6-5 and TRBJ1-3; D is ambiguous. Between the trimmed V and J ends, which lost 0 bases and 3 bases, there was a span of 9 bases. The germline V gene has CDR1 MNHEY and CDR2 SVGAGI. The CDR3 covers 15 residues. CDR3 protein: CASSYSVTGGNTIYF. Here the CDR3 DNA reads TGTGCCAGCAGTTACTCGGTGACGGGTGGAAACACCATATATTTT.

The chain joins TRBV28 to TRBJ1-5, with D unresolved. The germline V gene encodes CDR1 MDHEN and CDR2 SYDVKM. The CDR3 is made up of 15 amino acids. V was pared by 2 bases and J by 2 bases, with 10 bases between. Here the CDR3 reads CASSLGRLGNQPQHF. The CDR3 coding sequence is TGTGCCAGCAGTTTAGGGCGGTTGGGCAATCAGCCCCAGCATTTT.

The gene calls are TRBV27 and TRBJ1-2; D perhaps matches TRBD1 (5 bases). Germline-derived CDR1 and CDR2 are MNHEY and SMNVEV (reference sequence). This CDR3 is built from 13 residues. Trimming pared 4 bases from V and 3 bases from J, leaving 9 bases between. The CDR3 region has the DNA TGTGCCAGCAGTTACCGGGGGGACTATGGCTACACCTTC. Protein product: CASSYRGDYGYTF.

V gene TRBV7-9 combines with J gene TRBJ2-7; 7 bases fit TRBD2. The CDR3 spans 16 residues. Germline V gives CDR1 SEHNR, CDR2 FQNEAQ (reference sequence). With V trimmed by 3 bases and J by 2 bases, 10 bases remained unmatched. Here the CDR3 reads CASSFIFSSGTYEQYF. DNA of the CDR3: TGTGCCAGCAGCTTTATCTTCTCCAGCGGGACCTACGAGCAGTACTTC.

V is TRBV28 and J is TRBJ1-2; weak D call: TRBD1 (5 bases). Trimming removed 1 base from V and 7 bases from J, with 13 bases in between. This CDR3 has 14 amino acids. The germline CDR1 and CDR2 sequences are MDHEN and SYDVKM. The DNA for the CDR3 is TGTGCCAGCAGTTTATCCTTCACCAGGGTTGGCTACACCTTC. It translates to CASSLSFTRVGYTF.

The chain combines TRBV29-1 with TRBJ2-1; 7 positions agree with TRBD1. The CDR3 extends over 12 amino acids. With 6 bases clipped from V and 4 bases from J, the junction kept 3 bases outside the gene matches. In germline, CDR1 is SQVTM, CDR2 ANQGSEA. The CDR3 spells CSVTTGYNEQFF. CDR3 DNA sequence: TGCAGCGTCACGACAGGGTACAATGAGCAGTTCTTC.

The chain carries TRBV30 and TRBJ1-4; D gene ambiguous. This CDR3 contains 13 residues. The V end was cut by 0 bases, the J end by 8 bases, with 10 bases between. The V gene's germline CDR1 is GTSNPN and CDR2 SVGIG (reference sequence). The CDR3: CAWSVVGGEKLFF. DNA of the CDR3: TGTGCCTGGAGTGTCGTCGGAGGCGAAAAACTGTTTTTT.

The chain employs TRBV27 and TRBJ2-6, with 8 bases that match TRBD2. V shed 2 bases and J 0 bases; nucleotides not matched to a gene: 6. The germline CDR1 and CDR2 sequences are MNHEY and SMNVEV (reference sequence). This CDR3 comprises 18 residues. The CDR3 coding sequence is TGTGCCAGCAGTTTAAAGGACGGGAGGGTCTCTGGGGCCAACGTCCTGACTTTC. Residues: CASSLKDGRVSGANVLTF.

J is TRBJ2-7 and V is TRBV9, with D perhaps assigned TRBD1 or TRBD2 (5 bases each). The CDR3 sequence is 15 residues long. The germline V gene encodes CDR1 SGDLS and CDR2 YYNGEE. V was pared by 4 bases and J by 0 bases, with 14 bases between. The CDR3, as DNA: TGTGCCAGCAGCTCGGGGCAGGTAAACTCCTACGAGCAGTACTTC. Protein product: CASSSGQVNSYEQYF.

This chain uses TRBV6-1 with TRBJ2-2; TRBD2 might be the D (6 bases). CDR1 and CDR2 from the germline V gene are MNHNS and SASEGT. CDR3 length: 13 residues. V was cut by 0 bases and J by 9 bases, with 8 bases left in between. The CDR3 region is CASSEAEGWELFF. The CDR3 DNA reads TGTGCCAGCAGTGAAGCGGAGGGATGGGAGCTGTTTTTT.

The chain has TRBV9 and TRBJ2-1; D is tentatively TRBD1 or TRBD2 (5 bases each). CDR3 length: 14 amino acids. Germline CDR1 and CDR2: SGDLS and YYNGEE. V shed 3 bases and J shed 2 bases, with 9 bases lying between them. The CDR3 is CASSGGTPYNEQFF. The CDR3 DNA sequence: TGTGCCAGCAGCGGAGGGACCCCCTACAATGAGCAGTTCTTC. Full variable domain (remainder filled in from reference TRBV9 and TRBJ2-1): DSGVTQTPKHLITATGQRVTLRCSPRSGDLSVYWYQQSLDQGLQFLIQYYNGEERAKGNILERFSAQQFPDLHSELNLSSLELGDSALYFCASSGGTPYNEQFFGPGTRLTVL.

CDR3: CASNLGQLGEQFF. The DNA for the CDR3 is TGTGCCAGTAACCTGGGGCAGCTAGGTGAGCAGTTCTTC. V and J are TRBV19 and TRBJ2-1; D might be TRBD1 (5 bases). From germline, CDR1 is LNHDA and CDR2 SQIVND (reference sequence). Between the trimmed V and J ends, which lost 7 bases and 9 bases, there was a span of 16 bases. The CDR3 covers 13 residues. Together with reference TRBV19 and TRBJ2-1, the CDR3 gives the full variable domain: DGGITQSPKYLFRKEGQNVTLSCEQNLNHDAMYWYRQDPGQGLRLIYYSQIVNDFQKGDIAEGYSVSREKKESFPLTVTSAQKNPTAFYLCASNLGQLGEQFFGPGTRLTVL.

V usage is TRBV4-1 and J usage is TRBJ2-1, with TRBD1 as a possible D gene (6 bases). The CDR3 is 17 amino acids. The V end was cut by 3 bases, the J end by 4 bases, with 19 bases between. In germline, CDR1 is MGHRA, CDR2 YSYEKL. The CDR3 loop reads CASSQDPGTRGYNEQFF. The CDR3 DNA follows: TGCGCCAGCAGCCAGGATCCTGGGACGAGGGGGTACAATGAGCAGTTCTTC.

This chain joins TRBV14 and TRBJ2-4, with D uncertain. Trimming cost V 4 bases and J 7 bases, with 14 bases left between them. This CDR3 has 14 residues. Germline CDR1 SGHDN, CDR2 FVKESK. CDR3 residues: CASSPDPLGNIQYF. The CDR3 DNA is TGTGCCAGCAGCCCGGATCCTTTAGGGAACATTCAGTACTTC.

The chain uses TRBV11-2 and TRBJ2-1; D remains ambiguous. This CDR3 is built from 14 residues. Deletions cut 1 base from V and 2 bases from J, with 6 bases between. Germline V gene lookup returns CDR1 SGHAT and CDR2 FQNNGV. CDR3 protein: CASSLGWAYNEQFF. CDR3 bases: TGTGCCAGCAGCTTAGGGTGGGCCTACAATGAGCAGTTCTTC.

This clone was seen a few times. The rearrangement joins TRBV5-1 to TRBJ2-6, with no clear D. The CDR3 sequence is 16 residues long. Germline loops: CDR1 SGHRS, CDR2 YFSETQ. Trimming shortened V by 2 bases and J by 0 bases, and 9 bases separated the two germline ends. CDR3 nucleotides: TGCGCCAGCAGCTTTGGCGGCAGCTCTGGGGCCAACGTCCTGACTTTC. Translation: CASSFGGSSGANVLTF.